The source of this T cell receptor (beta chain) is a study of post-analysis software for immune sequencing data. Looking at the study overall: Relapsing-remitting, secondary progressive and progressive-relapsing forms made up the multiple sclerosis disease courses.

This clonotype has a handful of counts. As yet, its antigen is unknown. cDNA libraries for TCR beta contained unique molecular identifiers. TCRdb reanalysed the PCR reads using MiXCR and keeps one entry per CDR3 protein. The sample contains more than 350,000 distinct CDR3 sequences, about 39% of which appear only once. Study results and limitations: When patients were compared with controls, 4 or 5 TRBV segments were more frequent, TRBV5-6, TRBV5-1 and TRBV20-1 among them.

The ends were cut back, 8 bases at V and 2 bases at J, with 9 bases in the middle. The CDR3 has 11 amino acids. Germline-derived CDR1 and CDR2 are SQVTM and ANQGSEA. Material: blood. This sequence was found in a girl aged 2 to 9 with multiple sclerosis. This chain links TRBV29-1 with TRBJ2-5; D unresolved. The CDR3 here is CSPLQQETQYF. CDR3 sequence (DNA): TGCAGCCCCCTACAGCAAGAGACCCAGTACTTC.